Below are 26 T cell receptor beta chains sequenced from a single sample in a study of blood T cell repertoires in COVID-19. Sequenced by immunoSEQ multiplex PCR; TCRdb stores in-frame clones only, minus some. The repertoire holds roughly 290,000 clones, roughly 90% seen once, with around 0.84% in the top ten. Specimen: peripheral blood. These receptors all come from a man aged 25-45 years with acute or convalescent COVID-19.

V gene TRBV5-1 combines with J gene TRBJ1-1; 7 positions agree with TRBD1. In germline, CDR1 is SGHRS, CDR2 YFSETQ. After removal of 4 bases from V and 4 bases from J, the junction contained 10 bases not matched to a gene. CDR3 length equals 15 residues. CDR3 nucleotide sequence: TGCGCCAGCAGCCGTCGGACGGAGGGGGCCACTGAAGCTTTCTTT. Encoded protein: CASSRRTEGATEAFF.

The chain employs TRBV28 and TRBJ1-1; 7 nucleotides align to TRBD1. V trimming: 4 bases; J trimming: 0 bases; junction bases outside the gene matches: 5. Germline CDR1 MDHEN, CDR2 SYDVKM. This CDR3 region has 15 residues. The CDR3 protein is CASSYEGAMNTEAFF. The CDR3 DNA is TGTGCCAGCAGTTACGAGGGGGCAATGAACACTGAAGCTTTCTTT.

The rearrangement joins TRBV27 to TRBJ2-1, with 8 bases aligning to TRBD1. J gave up 2 bases and V 5 bases, and 2 bases lay outside the gene matches. This CDR3 is built from 14 residues. Germline V gene lookup returns CDR1 MNHEY and CDR2 SMNVEV (reference sequence). The DNA for the CDR3 is TGTGCCAGCAGTCTGGGACAGGCCTACAATGAGCAGTTCTTC. Residues: CASSLGQAYNEQFF.

In nucleotides, the CDR3 is TGTGCCAGCAGCGAACCCCTTAGCGGGAGACTATATGAGCAGTTCTTC. Translated: CASSEPLSGRLYEQFF. The chain employs TRBV7-8 and TRBJ2-1; 9 bases are a match to TRBD2. Germline loops: CDR1 SGHVS, CDR2 FQNEAQ. V trimming: 5 bases; J trimming: 8 bases; junction bases outside the gene matches: 13. The CDR3 runs 16 residues.

This chain links TRBV4-2 with TRBJ1-2, with 9 nucleotides matching TRBD1. The junction had 6 bases not matched to a gene; V was cut back by 3 bases and J by 4 bases. The CDR3 sequence is 15 residues long. Germline V gene lookup returns CDR1 LGHNA and CDR2 YNFKEQ. The CDR3 sequence: CASSHSGTGIYGYTF. CDR3 DNA: TGTGCCAGCAGCCATTCCGGGACAGGGATCTATGGCTACACCTTC.

The CDR3 loop is CASSQRSGGRHNEQFF. The CDR3 DNA follows: TGTGCCAGCAGCCAAAGGTCGGGGGGCAGGCACAATGAGCAGTTCTTC. This sequence joins TRBV11-2 and TRBJ2-1, with D perhaps matching TRBD2 (7 bases). V was pared by 5 bases and J by 5 bases, with 19 bases between. The CDR3 is 16 residues long. The germline V gene has CDR1 SGHAT and CDR2 FQNNGV.

The J gene is TRBJ1-4, the V gene TRBV18, with a weak D call TRBD1 (5 bases). V gave up 2 bases and J gave up 3 bases, with 10 bases separating them. CDR1 and CDR2 (germline): KGHSH, LQKENI. The CDR3 consists of 15 residues. This CDR3 reads CASSPGEGPNEKLFF. CDR3 DNA sequence: TGTGCCAGCTCACCAGGGGAGGGACCTAATGAAAAACTGTTTTTT.

The chain combines TRBV11-2 with TRBJ2-2, with D tentatively TRBD1 (6 bases). The CDR3 has 14 residues. Per the germline V gene, CDR1 is SGHAT and CDR2 is FQNNGV. Trimming removed 6 bases at V and 7 bases at J, with 15 bases between. The CDR3 DNA sequence: TGTGCCAGCAGTCGACAGGTTAATGTCGGGGAGCTGTTTTTT. Translating it yields CASSRQVNVGELFF.

The chain links TRBV11-3 to TRBJ2-2; D is possibly TRBD1 (5 bases). V dropped 6 bases and J dropped 8 bases, with 7 bases sitting between them. The CDR3 is 11 amino acids. Per the germline V gene, CDR1 is SGHNT and CDR2 is YENEEA. CDR3 protein: CASSRQGELFF. CDR3 nucleotide sequence: TGTGCCAGCAGTAGACAGGGGGAGCTGTTTTTT.

The CDR3 DNA reads as TGTGCCAGCATCAAAACCCACAGAGGCACAGATACGCAGTATTTT. The encoded protein is CASIKTHRGTDTQYF. The rearrangement links TRBV6-5 to TRBJ2-3; D gene ambiguous. Trimming removed 7 bases at V and 1 base at J, with 15 bases between. From germline, CDR1 is MNHEY and CDR2 SVGAGI. The CDR3 is 15 amino acids.

The genes are TRBV18 and TRBJ1-4; D is possibly TRBD1 (5 bases). The V gene's germline CDR1 is KGHSH and CDR2 LQKENI. Trimming shortened V by 1 base and J by 5 bases, and 14 bases separated the two germline ends. The CDR3 is made up of 16 amino acids. The CDR3 is CASSPQERGGNEKLFF. The CDR3 DNA sequence: TGTGCCAGCTCACCACAGGAAAGGGGAGGGAATGAAAAACTGTTTTTT.

The chain recombines TRBV5-6 with TRBJ1-2; TRBD1 might be the D (6 bases). The CDR3 runs 15 residues. Germline V gene data show CDR1 as SGHDT and CDR2 as YYEEEE. V was shortened by 1 base and J by 1 base, with 11 bases between the two germline ends. CDR3 sequence reads: CASSLSRGLNYGYTF. The CDR3 bases are TGTGCCAGCAGCTTGAGCAGGGGCCTTAACTATGGCTACACCTTC.

The chain uses TRBV28 and TRBJ1-1; D perhaps matches TRBD1 (5 bases). Germline V gives CDR1 MDHEN, CDR2 SYDVKM. The CDR3 runs to 15 residues. Trimming removed 4 bases at V and 5 bases at J, with 17 bases between. Here the CDR3 DNA reads TGTGCCAGCAGTTCCGGCGGAGGGGTAAATACTGAAGCTTTCTTT. This codes for CASSSGGGVNTEAFF.

The chain is built from TRBV7-3 and TRBJ2-6; the D gene is possibly TRBD1 (5 bases). V was pared by 6 bases and J by 0 bases, with 9 bases between. Germline CDR1 and CDR2: SGHTA and FQGTGA. CDR3 size: 15 residues. The CDR3 nucleotides are TGTGCCAGCAGATCAGGGTCCTCTGGGGCCAACGTCCTGACTTTC. It codes for CASRSGSSGANVLTF. The whole variable domain, remainder taken from reference TRBV7-3 and TRBJ2-6, is GAGVSQTPSNKVTEKGKYVELRCDPISGHTALYWYRQSLGQGPEFLIYFQGTGAADDSGLPNDRFFAVRPEGSVSTLKIQRTERGDSAVYLCASRSGSSGANVLTFGAGSRLTVL.

The chain's CDR3 is CASSKSTSGGVPFTDTQYF. CDR3 DNA sequence: TGCGCCAGCAGCAAATCGACTAGCGGGGGGGTCCCCTTCACAGATACGCAGTATTTT. The chain uses TRBV5-1 and TRBJ2-3; 14 nucleotides line up with TRBD2. V lost 4 bases to trimming and J lost 2 bases; unmatched junction nucleotides: 12. The CDR3 extends over 19 amino acids. Germline V gene sequence: CDR1 SGHRS, CDR2 YFSETQ. The full variable domain, completed using reference TRBV5-1 and TRBJ2-3, is KAGVTQTPRYLIKTRGQQVTLSCSPISGHRSVSWYQQTPGQGLQFLFEYFSETQRNKGNFPGRFSGRQFSNSRSEMNVSTLELGDSALYLCASSKSTSGGVPFTDTQYFGPGTRLTVL.

This chain joins TRBV5-5 and TRBJ2-2; 8 bases are shared with TRBD1. Germline assignment: CDR1 SGHKS and CDR2 YYEKEE (reference sequence). Trimming at V came to 0 bases and at J to 5 bases, leaving 0 bases not matched to a gene. The CDR3 loop spans 14 amino acids. CDR3 amino acids: CASSLGTGTGELFF. The CDR3, as DNA: TGTGCCAGCAGCTTGGGGACAGGGACCGGGGAGCTGTTTTTT.

This clone was detected a few times. CDR3 coding DNA: TGTGCCAGCAGCATCATACTAGCGGGCACAGATACGCAGTATTTT. Amino acid sequence: CASSIILAGTDTQYF. J is TRBJ2-3 and V is TRBV5-4; 8 bases match TRBD2. Trimming took 4 bases from V and 1 from J; bases not matched to a gene: 5. There are 15 residues in the CDR3. Germline V CDR1 and CDR2: SGHNT, YYREEE (reference sequence).

The sample holds one count of this clone. This chain uses TRBV19 with TRBJ1-1; D not certain. The ends were cut back, 5 bases at V and 0 bases at J, with 16 bases in the middle. The CDR3 extends over 16 amino acids. Germline loops: CDR1 LNHDA, CDR2 SQIVND (reference sequence). CDR3 loop: CASSEIAGTLNTEAFF. As DNA, the CDR3 is TGTGCCAGTAGTGAGATAGCGGGCACCTTGAACACTGAAGCTTTCTTT.

This sequence joins TRBV7-3 and TRBJ2-1; TRBD1 matches at 8 bases. Per germline, CDR1 SGHTA and CDR2 FQGTGA. The CDR3 is 16 residues long. Trimming took 5 bases from V and 5 from J; bases not matched to a gene: 11. The DNA for the CDR3 is TGTGCCAGCAGCCGCGGACAGGGAGGACTCGACAATGAGCAGTTCTTC. As protein: CASSRGQGGLDNEQFF.

This chain links TRBV18 with TRBJ2-7, with TRBD1 matching 7 bases. Trimming took 6 bases from V and 1 from J; bases not matched to a gene: 9. Germline V gives CDR1 KGHSH, CDR2 LQKENI. The CDR3 runs 15 residues. CDR3 sequence reads: CASSSGTVLSYEQYF. CDR3 in DNA: TGTGCCAGCTCGTCCGGGACAGTGCTTTCCTACGAGCAGTACTTC.

The chain combines TRBV3-1 (or the pseudogene TRBV3-2) with TRBJ1-1, with a possible D match to TRBD1 (5 bases). V lost 7 bases and J 4 bases, leaving 13 bases between the germline ends. Per germline, CDR1 LGHDT and CDR2 YNNKEL (reference sequence). The CDR3 has 13 residues. CDR3 in DNA: TGTGCCAGCATTTCGAAGGGGTCCACTGAAGCTTTCTTT. The encoded protein is CASISKGSTEAFF.

The CDR3 is CASSSLSFGGLNEKLFF. Written as DNA, the CDR3 is TGTGCCAGCAGCTCCCTAAGCTTCGGGGGATTGAATGAAAAACTGTTTTTT. The rearrangement links TRBV11-2 to TRBJ1-4; tentatively, D is TRBD1 (5 bases). CDR1 and CDR2 from the germline V gene are SGHAT and FQNNGV. Trimming removed 4 bases from V and 5 bases from J, with 20 bases in between. The CDR3 runs 17 residues. Complete variable domain (other parts from reference TRBV11-2 and TRBJ1-4): EAGVAQSPRYKIIEKRQSVAFWCNPISGHATLYWYQQILGQGPKLLIQFQNNGVVDDSQLPKDRFSAERLKGVDSTLKIQPAKLEDSAVYLCASSSLSFGGLNEKLFFGSGTQLSVL.

The genes are TRBV5-1 and TRBJ2-4; 7 bases agree with TRBD1. The CDR3 spans 14 residues. With 2 bases clipped from V and 3 bases from J, the junction kept 2 bases outside the gene matches. Germline CDR1 reads SGHRS; CDR2 reads YFSETQ. The CDR3 region has the DNA TGCGCCAGCAGCTTCCGGGACAGCAAAAACATTCAGTACTTC. This gives the protein CASSFRDSKNIQYF.

The chain has TRBV9 and TRBJ2-1; a weak D match, TRBD2 (6 bases). The CDR3 sequence is 15 residues long. V was pared by 0 bases and J by 10 bases, with 17 bases between. Germline CDR1 is SGDLS and CDR2 is YYNGEE. The CDR3 DNA sequence: TGTGCCAGCAGCGTAGAACCGTCAATTGCGGGGGAGCAGTTCTTC. It encodes CASSVEPSIAGEQFF. Full variable domain (remainder filled in from reference TRBV9 and TRBJ2-1): DSGVTQTPKHLITATGQRVTLRCSPRSGDLSVYWYQQSLDQGLQFLIQYYNGEERAKGNILERFSAQQFPDLHSELNLSSLELGDSALYFCASSVEPSIAGEQFFGPGTRLTVL.

This chain joins TRBV29-1 and TRBJ1-3, with 7 bases aligning to TRBD1. CDR3 length equals 14 residues. V shed 5 bases, J shed 0 bases, and the junction held 4 bases outside the gene matches. Looked up from germline, CDR1 is SQVTM and CDR2 is ANQGSEA. The CDR3 here is CSVSGTASGNTIYF. Written as DNA, the CDR3 is TGCAGCGTTTCCGGGACAGCCTCTGGAAACACCATATATTTT.

V usage is TRBV19 and J usage is TRBJ1-5, with D unresolved. Germline-derived CDR1 and CDR2 are LNHDA and SQIVND (reference sequence). CDR3 length: 13 amino acids. Trimming took off 2 bases at V and 6 bases at J, with 8 bases between the two ends. CDR3 protein: CASSINPGQPQHF. DNA of the CDR3: TGTGCCAGTAGTATAAATCCCGGTCAGCCCCAGCATTTT.